This T cell receptor (gamma chain) stems from a study of gammadelta T cells in human blood (TCRdb year 2020). Note on this clone: Its antigen is still unknown. A far larger clone is off by one base, so a read error is likely. This CDR3 is also generated by other DNA sequences in the sample.

CDR1 is given as GITISATS and CDR2 as ISYDGTV, both from the germline V gene (reference sequence). Inclusive of the bounding cysteine and phenylalanine, the CDR3 is 17 residues long. Solely the CDR3 DNA is kept, with 51 bases framed from the first base. The library came from RT-PCR. Sequencing was carried out with an Illumina MiSeq. With CATT, TCRdb called clones again from the public reads; duplicate DNA rows were later joined. The table for this sample lists about 300 gamma-chain clones; 11% of them were counted only once. Of the sample, around 30% is held by the ten largest clones. Overall study outcomes, separate from this receptor: In the study, polyclonal expansion of innate gamma-delta T cells immediately after birth was reported to appear to be driven by microbial exposure.

Material for sequencing was Vgamma9Vdelta2 gamma-delta T cells from cord blood. The TCR originated in a newborn. Rearrangement joined TRGV9 to TRGJP. CDR3 loop: CALWEVSPELGKKIKVF. The nucleotide sequence reads as follows: TGTGCATTGTGGGAGGTGTCCCCAGAGTTGGGCAAAAAAATCAAGGTATTT.